This TCR beta chain emerged from a study of blood T cell repertoires in COVID-19. Sequencing was performed with immunoSEQ multiplex PCR; in TCRdb, only in-frame clones are kept and a portion is missing. The sample includes approximately 62,000 clones, 76% of them seen just once. Germline V gene sequence: CDR1 SGHTA, CDR2 FQGNSA. V lost 5 bases to trimming and J lost 9 bases, with 14 bases between them. This CDR3 spans 13 amino acids. The sequencing sample was made of peripheral blood. V and J are TRBV7-2 and TRBJ1-5; D is possibly TRBD1 (5 bases). The origin of this receptor is a woman aged 45-65 years with active or convalescent COVID-19. CDR3: CASSASPGGPQHF. DNA for the CDR3: TGTGCCAGCAGCGCATCTCCGGGGGGGCCCCAGCATTTT. The full variable domain, its missing parts supplied by reference TRBV7-2 and TRBJ1-5, is GAGVSQSPSNKVTEKGKDVELRCDPISGHTALYWYRQSLGQGLEFLIYFQGNSAPDKSGLPSDRFSAERTGGSVSTLTIQRTQQEDSAVYLCASSASPGGPQHFGDGTRLSIL.